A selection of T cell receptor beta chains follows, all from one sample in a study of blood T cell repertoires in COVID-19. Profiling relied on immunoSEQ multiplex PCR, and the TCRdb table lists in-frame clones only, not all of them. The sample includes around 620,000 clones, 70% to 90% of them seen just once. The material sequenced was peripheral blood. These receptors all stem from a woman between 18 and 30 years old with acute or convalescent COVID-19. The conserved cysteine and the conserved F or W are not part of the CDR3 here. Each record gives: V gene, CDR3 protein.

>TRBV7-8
ASSLEQTNTGELF
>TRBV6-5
ASSYSGSTEQY
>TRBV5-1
ASSLGGPGNTIY
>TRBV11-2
ASSWTGDEQF
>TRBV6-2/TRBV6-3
ASSYERLATYEQY
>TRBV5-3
ARSGRSLADTQY
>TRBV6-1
ASSERSITFH
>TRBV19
ASRTMTGVGTGELF
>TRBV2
ATTRASSGANVLT
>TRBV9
ASSVGSEDTEAF
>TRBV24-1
ATSDVGGTGAAGYYGYT
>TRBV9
ASSVGGDLNQPQH
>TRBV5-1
ASSKQQVPNTEAF
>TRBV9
ASSPRQGEGYGYT
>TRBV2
ASSGPPGRNTEAF
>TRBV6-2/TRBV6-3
ASSYGHEQY
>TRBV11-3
ASSRENEQF
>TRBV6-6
ASMAGGHGYT
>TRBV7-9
ASSLAGELNGYT
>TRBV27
ASIVQVLPNTEAF
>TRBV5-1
ASSLSRRYYGYT
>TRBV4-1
ASSQEPQRAYSNQPQH
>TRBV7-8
ASSFPKDKGLNTEAF
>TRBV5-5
ASSPSTGDTQY
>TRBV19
ASSSNSYNSPLH
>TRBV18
ASSPGQGLNIQY
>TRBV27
ASSRSGTGVSYEQY
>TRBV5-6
ASSLGTTLGATDTQY
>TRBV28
ASSLTAGQRGYGYT
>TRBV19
ASRGDKSYEQY
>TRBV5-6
ASSLVWGTGGANVLT
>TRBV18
ASSRVQGAGEKLF
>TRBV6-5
ASTEGGQGGNTIY
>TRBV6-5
ASSFTGSGNTIY